This TCR beta chain was documented in a study of OX40 agonist ivuxolimab in advanced cancers. Looking at the study overall: Partial responses were achieved by three patients, of whom one had hepatocellular carcinoma and two had cutaneous melanoma.

V lost 4 bases and J 9 bases, leaving 16 bases between the germline ends. CDR3 length equals 13 residues. Per the germline V gene, CDR1 is WNHNN and CDR2 is SYGVQD (reference sequence). Sequenced by immunoSEQ multiplex PCR; TCRdb stores in-frame clones only, minus some. The sample holds approximately 100,000 clones, about 80% seen once. The receptor comes from an adult with an advanced solid tumor such as melanoma, head and neck, liver or kidney cancer. The rearrangement links TRBV10-1 to TRBJ2-7, with D possibly matching TRBD2 (6 bases). The specimen comprised CD4+ or CD8+ T cells sorted from blood, sampled in a trial of the OX40 agonist ivuxolimab. The CDR3 loop is CASSGTTLTRQYF. The CDR3 DNA reads as TGCGCCAGCAGTGGGACTACCCTTACGAGGCAGTACTTC.